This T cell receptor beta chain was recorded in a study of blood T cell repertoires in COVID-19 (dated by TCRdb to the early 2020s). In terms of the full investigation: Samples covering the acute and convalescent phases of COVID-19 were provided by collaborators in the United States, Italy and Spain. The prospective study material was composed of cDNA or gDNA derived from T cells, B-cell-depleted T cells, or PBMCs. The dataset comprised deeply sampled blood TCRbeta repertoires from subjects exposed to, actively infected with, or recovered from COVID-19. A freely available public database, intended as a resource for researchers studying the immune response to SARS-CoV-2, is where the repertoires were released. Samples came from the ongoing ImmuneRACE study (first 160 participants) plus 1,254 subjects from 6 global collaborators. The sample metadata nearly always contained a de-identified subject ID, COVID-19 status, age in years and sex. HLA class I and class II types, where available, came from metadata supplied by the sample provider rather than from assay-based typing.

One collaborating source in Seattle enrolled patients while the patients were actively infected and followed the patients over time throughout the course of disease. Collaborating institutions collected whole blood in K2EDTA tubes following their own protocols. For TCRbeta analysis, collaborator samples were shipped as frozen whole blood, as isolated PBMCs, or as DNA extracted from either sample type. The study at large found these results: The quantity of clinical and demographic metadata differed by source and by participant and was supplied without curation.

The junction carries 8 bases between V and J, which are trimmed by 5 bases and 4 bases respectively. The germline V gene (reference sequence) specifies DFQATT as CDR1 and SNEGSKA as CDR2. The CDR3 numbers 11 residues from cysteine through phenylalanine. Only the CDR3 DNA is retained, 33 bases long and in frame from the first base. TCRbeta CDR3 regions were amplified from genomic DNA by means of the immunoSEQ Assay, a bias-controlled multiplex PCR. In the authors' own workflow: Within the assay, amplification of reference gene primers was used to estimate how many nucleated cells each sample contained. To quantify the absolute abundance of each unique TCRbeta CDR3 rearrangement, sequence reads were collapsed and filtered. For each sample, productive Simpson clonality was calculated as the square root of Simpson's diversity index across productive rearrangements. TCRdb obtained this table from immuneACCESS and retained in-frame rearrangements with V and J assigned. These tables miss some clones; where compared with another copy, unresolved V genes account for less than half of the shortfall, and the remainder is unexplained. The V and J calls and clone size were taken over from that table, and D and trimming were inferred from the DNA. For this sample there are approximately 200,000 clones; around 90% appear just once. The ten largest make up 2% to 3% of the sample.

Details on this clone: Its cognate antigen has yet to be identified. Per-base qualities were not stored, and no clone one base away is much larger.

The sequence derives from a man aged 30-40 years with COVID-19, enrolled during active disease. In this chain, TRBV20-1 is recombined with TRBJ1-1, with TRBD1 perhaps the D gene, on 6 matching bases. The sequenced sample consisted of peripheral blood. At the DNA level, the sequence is TGCAGTGCTCTGGACAGCACTGAAGCTTTCTTT. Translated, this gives CSALDSTEAFF.